These T cell receptor beta chains were read from a single sample in a study of OX40 agonist ivuxolimab in advanced cancers. This table comes from immunoSEQ multiplex PCR, and its TCRdb copy is limited to in-frame clones, with some not included. The sample includes approximately 26,000 clones, approximately 80% seen only once; the top ten take around 10%. The sample here was CD4+ or CD8+ T cells sorted from blood, taken in a trial of the OX40 agonist ivuxolimab. Source of these receptors: an adult with an advanced solid tumor such as melanoma, head and neck, liver or kidney cancer. Each CDR3 is given with its conserved first and last residue. A D gene is named only where the DNA matches it firmly. Some rows have no size entry. The others give once, few or many, or a class for an expanded clone.

D gene: .; V gene: TRBV9; J gene: TRBJ2-3; clone size: .; CDR3 protein: CASSPRYTDTQYF; CDR3 DNA: TGTGCCAGCAGCCCCAGATACACAGATACGCAGTATTTT
D gene: .; V gene: TRBV6-1; J gene: TRBJ2-7; clone size: once; CDR3 protein: CASSRGRGGLNEQYF; CDR3 DNA: TGTGCCAGCAGTAGGGGCAGGGGGGGGCTCAACGAGCAGTACTTC
D gene: .; V gene: TRBV27; J gene: TRBJ2-6; clone size: .; CDR3 protein: CATSRGSGANVLTF; CDR3 DNA: TGTGCCACCTCACGGGGGTCTGGGGCCAACGTCCTGACTTTC
D gene: .; V gene: TRBV4-2; J gene: TRBJ1-2; clone size: few; CDR3 protein: CASSFSGGDGYTF; CDR3 DNA: TGTGCCAGCAGCTTTTCGGGGGGCGATGGCTACACCTTC
D gene: .; V gene: TRBV9; J gene: TRBJ2-7; clone size: .; CDR3 protein: CASSGVYEQYF; CDR3 DNA: TGTGCCAGCAGTGGAGTCTACGAGCAGTACTTC
D gene: .; V gene: TRBV4-3; J gene: TRBJ2-2; clone size: once; CDR3 protein: CASSPGANTGELFF; CDR3 DNA: TGCGCCAGCAGCCCCGGTGCGAACACCGGGGAGCTGTTTTTT
D gene: TRBD1; V gene: TRBV27; J gene: TRBJ2-7; clone size: once; CDR3 protein: CASSPLLDRGHWYEQYF; CDR3 DNA: TGTGCCAGCAGTCCGCTCCTGGACAGGGGGCATTGGTACGAGCAGTACTTC
D gene: .; V gene: TRBV5-4; J gene: TRBJ2-7; clone size: once; CDR3 protein: CASSQDYYEQYF; CDR3 DNA: TGTGCCAGCAGCCAAGATTACTACGAGCAGTACTTC
D gene: .; V gene: TRBV25-1; J gene: TRBJ2-1; clone size: .; CDR3 protein: CASSEYSRGILSYNEQFF; CDR3 DNA: TGTGCCAGCAGTGAATATAGCAGGGGCATTTTATCCTACAATGAGCAGTTCTTC
D gene: .; V gene: TRBV15; J gene: TRBJ1-5; clone size: .; CDR3 protein: CATSRDWEPQHF; CDR3 DNA: TGTGCCACCAGCAGAGATTGGGAACCCCAGCATTTT
D gene: .; V gene: TRBV5-1; J gene: TRBJ1-2; clone size: .; CDR3 protein: CASSQYSGTNYGYTF; CDR3 DNA: TGCGCCAGCAGCCAGTACTCAGGAACTAACTATGGCTACACCTTC
D gene: TRBD1; V gene: TRBV6-5; J gene: TRBJ1-2; clone size: few; CDR3 protein: CASSPQGGANYGYTF; CDR3 DNA: TGTGCCAGCAGCCCCCAAGGGGGCGCCAACTATGGCTACACCTTC
D gene: .; V gene: TRBV27; J gene: TRBJ1-4; clone size: .; CDR3 protein: CAAKVREKLFF; CDR3 DNA: TGTGCCGCCAAAGTACGGGAAAAACTGTTTTTT
D gene: TRBD1; V gene: TRBV9; J gene: TRBJ1-1; clone size: .; CDR3 protein: CASSPWTGNTEAFF; CDR3 DNA: TGTGCCAGCAGTCCCTGGACAGGGAACACTGAAGCTTTCTTT
D gene: .; V gene: TRBV11-2; J gene: TRBJ1-1; clone size: .; CDR3 protein: CASSLQGSYTEAFF; CDR3 DNA: TGTGCCAGCAGCTTACAGGGGTCTTACACTGAAGCTTTCTTT
D gene: .; V gene: TRBV19; J gene: TRBJ1-5; clone size: .; CDR3 protein: CASSIGVAQPQHF; CDR3 DNA: TGTGCCAGTAGTATAGGGGTGGCCCAGCCCCAGCATTTT
D gene: TRBD2; V gene: TRBV7-9; J gene: TRBJ2-5; clone size: .; CDR3 protein: CASSYPGLGGETQYF; CDR3 DNA: TGTGCCAGCAGCTACCCGGGACTAGGGGGGGAGACCCAGTACTTC
D gene: TRBD2; V gene: TRBV30; J gene: TRBJ2-5; clone size: few; CDR3 protein: CAWSVLLAGNQETQYF; CDR3 DNA: TGTGCCTGGAGTGTACTCCTAGCGGGGAACCAAGAGACCCAGTACTTC
D gene: TRBD1; V gene: TRBV5-6; J gene: TRBJ2-7; clone size: .; CDR3 protein: CASSFGTGAAEQYF; CDR3 DNA: TGTGCCAGCAGCTTTGGGACAGGGGCGGCCGAGCAGTACTTC
D gene: TRBD1; V gene: TRBV6-5; J gene: TRBJ1-5; clone size: .; CDR3 protein: CACSFGRGRFSPQHF; CDR3 DNA: TGTGCCTGTTCCTTTGGCAGGGGGCGTTTCTCCCCCCAGCATTTT
D gene: .; V gene: TRBV7-8; J gene: TRBJ1-1; clone size: .; CDR3 protein: CASSFMGEVEAFF; CDR3 DNA: TGTGCCAGCAGCTTTATGGGTGAGGTTGAAGCTTTCTTT